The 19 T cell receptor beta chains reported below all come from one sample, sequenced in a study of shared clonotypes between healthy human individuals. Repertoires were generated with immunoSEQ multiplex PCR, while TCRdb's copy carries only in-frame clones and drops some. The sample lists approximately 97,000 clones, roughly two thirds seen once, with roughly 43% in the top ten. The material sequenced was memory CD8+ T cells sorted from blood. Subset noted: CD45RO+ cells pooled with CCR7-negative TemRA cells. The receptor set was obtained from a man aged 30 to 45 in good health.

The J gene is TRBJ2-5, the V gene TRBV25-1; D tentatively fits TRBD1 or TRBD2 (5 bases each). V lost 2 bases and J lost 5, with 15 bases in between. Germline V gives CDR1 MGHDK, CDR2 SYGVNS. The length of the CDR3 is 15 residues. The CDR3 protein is CASSESPGTRETQYF. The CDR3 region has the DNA TGTGCCAGCAGTGAAAGCCCAGGGACGAGGGAGACCCAGTACTTC.

CDR3 DNA sequence: TGTGCCTGGAGTGTGTTCTCGGGCACTGAAGCTTTCTTT. This sequence encodes CAWSVFSGTEAFF. The chain has TRBV30 and TRBJ1-1; D is undetermined. The V end lost 0 bases, the J end lost 4 bases, and 9 bases lay between the germline ends. The CDR3 is made up of 13 amino acids. Per germline, CDR1 GTSNPN and CDR2 SVGIG (reference sequence).

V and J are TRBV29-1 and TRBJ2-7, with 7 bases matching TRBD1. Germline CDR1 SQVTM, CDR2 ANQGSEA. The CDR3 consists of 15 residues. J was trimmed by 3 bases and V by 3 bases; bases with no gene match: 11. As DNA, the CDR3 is TGCAGCGTTGACCCCTCAAGGGACAGACTCTACGAGCAGTACTTC. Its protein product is CSVDPSRDRLYEQYF.

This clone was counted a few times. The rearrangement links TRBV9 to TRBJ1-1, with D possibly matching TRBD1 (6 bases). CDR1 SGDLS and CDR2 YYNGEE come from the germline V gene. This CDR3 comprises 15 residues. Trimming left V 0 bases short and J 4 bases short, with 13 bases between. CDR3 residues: CASSVASGEGTEAFF. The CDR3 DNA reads TGTGCCAGCAGCGTAGCGTCAGGGGAGGGCACTGAAGCTTTCTTT.

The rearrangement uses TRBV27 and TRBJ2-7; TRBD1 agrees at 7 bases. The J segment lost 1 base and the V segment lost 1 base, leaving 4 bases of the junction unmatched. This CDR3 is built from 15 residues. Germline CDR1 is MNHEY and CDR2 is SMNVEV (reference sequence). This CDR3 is CASSLLTGTSYEQYF. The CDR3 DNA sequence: TGTGCCAGCAGTTTATTGACAGGGACATCCTACGAGCAGTACTTC.

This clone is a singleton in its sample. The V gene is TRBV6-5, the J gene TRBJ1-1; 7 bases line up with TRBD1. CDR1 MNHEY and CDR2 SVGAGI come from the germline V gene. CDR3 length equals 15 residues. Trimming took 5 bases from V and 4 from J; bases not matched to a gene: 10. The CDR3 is CASSNNRGLGTEAFF. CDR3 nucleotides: TGTGCCAGCAGTAACAACAGGGGCCTGGGCACTGAAGCTTTCTTT.

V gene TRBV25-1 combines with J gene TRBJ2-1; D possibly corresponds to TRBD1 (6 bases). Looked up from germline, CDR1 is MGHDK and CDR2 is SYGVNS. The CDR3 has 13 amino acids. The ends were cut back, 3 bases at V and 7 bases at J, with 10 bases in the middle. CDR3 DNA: TGTGCCAGCAGTGATGTACAGGGAAATGAGCAGTTCTTC. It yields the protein CASSDVQGNEQFF.

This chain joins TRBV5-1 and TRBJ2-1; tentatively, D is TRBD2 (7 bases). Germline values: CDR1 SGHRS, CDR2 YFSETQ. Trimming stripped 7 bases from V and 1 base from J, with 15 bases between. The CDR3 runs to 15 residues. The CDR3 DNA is TGCGCCAGCGGGGGCGGGAGAGGGTCCTACAATGAGCAGTTCTTC. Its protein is CASGGGRGSYNEQFF.

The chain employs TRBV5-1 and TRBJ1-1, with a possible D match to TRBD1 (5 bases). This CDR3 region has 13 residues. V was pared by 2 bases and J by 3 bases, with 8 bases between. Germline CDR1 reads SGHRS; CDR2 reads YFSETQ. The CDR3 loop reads CASSLGEHTEAFF. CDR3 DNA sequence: TGCGCCAGCAGCTTAGGGGAGCACACTGAAGCTTTCTTT.

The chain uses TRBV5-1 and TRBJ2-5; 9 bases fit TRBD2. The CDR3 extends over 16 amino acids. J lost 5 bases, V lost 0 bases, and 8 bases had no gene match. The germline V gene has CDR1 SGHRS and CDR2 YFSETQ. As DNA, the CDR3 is TGCGCCAGCAGCTTGGCACTAGCGGGTAGTTGGGAGACCCAGTACTTC. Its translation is CASSLALAGSWETQYF.

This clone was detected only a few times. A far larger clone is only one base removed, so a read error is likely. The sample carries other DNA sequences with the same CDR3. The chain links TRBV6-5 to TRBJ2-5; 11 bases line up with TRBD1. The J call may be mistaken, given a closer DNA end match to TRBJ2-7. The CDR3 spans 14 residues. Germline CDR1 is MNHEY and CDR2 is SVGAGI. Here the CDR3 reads CASSAGTGGYEQYF. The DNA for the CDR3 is TGTGCCAGCAGTGCCGGGACAGGGGGCTACGAGCAGTACTTC.

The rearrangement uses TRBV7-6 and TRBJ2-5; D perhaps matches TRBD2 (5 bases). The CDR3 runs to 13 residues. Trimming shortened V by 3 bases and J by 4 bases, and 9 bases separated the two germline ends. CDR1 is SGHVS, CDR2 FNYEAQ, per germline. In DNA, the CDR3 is TGTGCCAGCAGCTTGGGGAGTAGAGAGACCCAGTACTTC. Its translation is CASSLGSRETQYF.

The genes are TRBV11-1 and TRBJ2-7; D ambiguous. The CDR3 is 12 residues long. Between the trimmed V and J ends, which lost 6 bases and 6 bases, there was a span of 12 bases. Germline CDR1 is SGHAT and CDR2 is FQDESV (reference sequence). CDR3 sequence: CASRTDKGEQYF. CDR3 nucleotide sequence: TGTGCCAGCAGAACTGACAAAGGCGAGCAGTACTTC.

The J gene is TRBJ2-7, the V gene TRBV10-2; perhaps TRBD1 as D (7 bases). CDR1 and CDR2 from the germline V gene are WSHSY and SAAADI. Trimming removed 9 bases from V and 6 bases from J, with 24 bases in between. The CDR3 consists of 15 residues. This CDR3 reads CASQGVGDREVEQYF. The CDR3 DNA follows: TGCGCCAGTCAGGGGGTTGGAGACAGGGAGGTCGAGCAGTACTTC.

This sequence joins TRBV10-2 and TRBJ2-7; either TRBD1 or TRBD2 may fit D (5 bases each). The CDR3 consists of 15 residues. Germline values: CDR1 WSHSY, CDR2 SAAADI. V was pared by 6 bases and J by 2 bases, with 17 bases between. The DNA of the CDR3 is TGCGCCAGCAGCGAGGGACCGCTTTCCCCCTACGAGCAGTACTTC. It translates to CASSEGPLSPYEQYF.

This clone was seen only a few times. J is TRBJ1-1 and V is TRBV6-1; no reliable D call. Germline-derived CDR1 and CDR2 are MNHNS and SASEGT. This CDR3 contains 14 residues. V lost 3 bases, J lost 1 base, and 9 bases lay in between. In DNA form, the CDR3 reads TGTGCCAGCAGTGACGAGATACGGAACACTGAAGCTTTCTTT. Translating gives CASSDEIRNTEAFF.

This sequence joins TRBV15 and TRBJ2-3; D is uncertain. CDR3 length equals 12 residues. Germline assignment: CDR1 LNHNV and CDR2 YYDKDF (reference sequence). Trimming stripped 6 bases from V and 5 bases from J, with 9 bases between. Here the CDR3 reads CATSEFLDTQYF. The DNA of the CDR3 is TGTGCCACCAGTGAATTTTTAGATACGCAGTATTTT.

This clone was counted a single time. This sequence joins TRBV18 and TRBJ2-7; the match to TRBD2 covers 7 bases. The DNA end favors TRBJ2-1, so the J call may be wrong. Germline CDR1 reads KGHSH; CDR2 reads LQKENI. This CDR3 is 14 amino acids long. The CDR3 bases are TGTGCCAGCTCACCAGGGGGGGGTCACAATGAGCAGTTCTTC. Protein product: CASSPGGGHNEQFF.

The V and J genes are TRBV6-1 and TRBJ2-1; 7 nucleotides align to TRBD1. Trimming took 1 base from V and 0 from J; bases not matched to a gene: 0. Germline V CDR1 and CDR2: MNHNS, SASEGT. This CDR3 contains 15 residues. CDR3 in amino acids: CASSEGQGSYNEQFF. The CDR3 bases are TGTGCCAGCAGTGAAGGACAGGGCTCCTACAATGAGCAGTTCTTC.